This entry concerns a single T cell receptor (beta chain). Antigen: not known. CDR1 and CDR2 from the germline V gene are SGHTA and FQGNSA. The CDR3 sequence is 16 residues long. V lost 5 bases, J lost 4 bases, and 6 bases stayed unmatched. Samples of blood were obtained at baseline, on cycle 4 day 1, and on cycle 7 day 1. The data derive from a study of OX40 agonist ivuxolimab in advanced cancers. The repertoire was sequenced with immunoSEQ multiplex PCR; TCRdb's copy has only in-frame clones and lacks some. The sample records fewer than 100,000 clones, approximately 89% being singletons. The study's findings and limits: Circulating CD4+ and CD8+ T cells showed clonal expansion by week 6 at 0.1 to 3.0 mg/kg.

The TCR sequence derives from an adult with an advanced solid tumor such as melanoma, head and neck, liver or kidney cancer. The chain uses TRBV7-2 and TRBJ2-1, with 12 bases aligning to TRBD2. Sequencing was performed on CD4+ or CD8+ T cells sorted from blood, taken in a trial of the OX40 agonist ivuxolimab. The CDR3 DNA follows: TGTGCCAGCAGCGCCTCTAGCGGGAGGGGATACAATGAGCAGTTCTTC. Its protein is CASSASSGRGYNEQFF. Looking up the rest from reference TRBV7-2 and TRBJ2-1 gives the full variable domain: GAGVSQSPSNKVTEKGKDVELRCDPISGHTALYWYRQSLGQGLEFLIYFQGNSAPDKSGLPSDRFSAERTGGSVSTLTIQRTQQEDSAVYLCASSASSGRGYNEQFFGPGTRLTVL.